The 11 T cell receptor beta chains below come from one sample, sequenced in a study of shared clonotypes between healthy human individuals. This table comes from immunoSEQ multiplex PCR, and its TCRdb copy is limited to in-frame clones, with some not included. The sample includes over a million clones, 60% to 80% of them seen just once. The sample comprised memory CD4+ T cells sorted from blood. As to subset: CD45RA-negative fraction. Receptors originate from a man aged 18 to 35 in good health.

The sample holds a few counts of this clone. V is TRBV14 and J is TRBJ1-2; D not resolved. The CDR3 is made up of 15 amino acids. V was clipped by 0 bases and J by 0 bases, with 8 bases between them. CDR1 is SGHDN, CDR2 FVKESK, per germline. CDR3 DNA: TGTGCCAGCAGCCAAGATATCTCTCCTAACTATGGCTACACCTTC. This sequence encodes CASSQDISPNYGYTF.

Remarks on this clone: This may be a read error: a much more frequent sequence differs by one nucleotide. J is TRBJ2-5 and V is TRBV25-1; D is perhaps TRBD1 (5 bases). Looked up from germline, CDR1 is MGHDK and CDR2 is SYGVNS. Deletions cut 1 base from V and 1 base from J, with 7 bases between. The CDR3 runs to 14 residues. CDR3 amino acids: CASSESRVQETQYF. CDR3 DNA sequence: TGTGCCAGCAGTGAATCCAGGGTCCAAGAGACCCAGTACTTC.

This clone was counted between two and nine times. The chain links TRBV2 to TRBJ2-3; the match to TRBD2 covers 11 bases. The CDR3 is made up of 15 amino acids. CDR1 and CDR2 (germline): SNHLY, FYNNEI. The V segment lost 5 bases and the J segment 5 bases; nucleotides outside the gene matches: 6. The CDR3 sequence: CASSFLAGGRDTQYF. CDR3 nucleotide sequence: TGTGCCAGCAGTTTTCTAGCGGGGGGCCGAGATACGCAGTATTTT.

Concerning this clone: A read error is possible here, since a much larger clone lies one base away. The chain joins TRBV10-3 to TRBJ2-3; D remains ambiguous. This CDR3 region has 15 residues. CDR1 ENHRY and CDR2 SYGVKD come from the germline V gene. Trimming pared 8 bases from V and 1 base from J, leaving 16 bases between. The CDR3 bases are TGTGCCATCCAGGACCCTTCGGTTGGCACAGATACGCAGTATTTT. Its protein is CAIQDPSVGTDTQYF.

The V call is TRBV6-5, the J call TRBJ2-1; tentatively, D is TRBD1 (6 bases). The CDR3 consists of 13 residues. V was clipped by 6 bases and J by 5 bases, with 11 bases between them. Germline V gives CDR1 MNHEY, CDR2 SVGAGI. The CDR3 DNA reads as TGTGCCAGCAGAGAACAGGGTGACAATGAGCAGTTCTTC. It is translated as CASREQGDNEQFF.

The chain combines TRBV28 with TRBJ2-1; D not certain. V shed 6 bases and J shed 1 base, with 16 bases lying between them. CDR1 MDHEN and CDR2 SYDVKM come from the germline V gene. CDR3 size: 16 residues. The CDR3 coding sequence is TGTGCCAGCAGCTCACGAGGAGATAGTTCCTACAATGAGCAGTTCTTC. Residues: CASSSRGDSSYNEQFF.

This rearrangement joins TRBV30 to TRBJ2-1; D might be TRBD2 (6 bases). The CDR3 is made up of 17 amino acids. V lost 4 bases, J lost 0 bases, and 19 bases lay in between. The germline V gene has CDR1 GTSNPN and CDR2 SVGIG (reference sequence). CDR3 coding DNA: TGTGCCTGGAACCCACAATCAGCGGGCAGCTCCTACAATGAGCAGTTCTTC. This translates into CAWNPQSAGSSYNEQFF.

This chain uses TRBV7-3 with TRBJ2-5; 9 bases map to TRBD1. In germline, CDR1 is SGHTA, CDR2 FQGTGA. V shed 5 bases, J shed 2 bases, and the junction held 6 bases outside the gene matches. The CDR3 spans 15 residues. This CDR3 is CASSPTGGLQETQYF. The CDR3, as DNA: TGTGCCAGCAGCCCGACAGGGGGACTACAAGAGACCCAGTACTTC. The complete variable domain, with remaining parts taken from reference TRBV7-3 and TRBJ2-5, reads GAGVSQTPSNKVTEKGKYVELRCDPISGHTALYWYRQSLGQGPEFLIYFQGTGAADDSGLPNDRFFAVRPEGSVSTLKIQRTERGDSAVYLCASSPTGGLQETQYFGPGTRLLVL.

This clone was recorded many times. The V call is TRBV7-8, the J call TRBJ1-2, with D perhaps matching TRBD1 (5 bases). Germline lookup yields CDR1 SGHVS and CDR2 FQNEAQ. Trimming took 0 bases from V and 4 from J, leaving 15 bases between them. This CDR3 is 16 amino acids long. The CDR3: CASSLASVGARYGYTF. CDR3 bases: TGTGCCAGCAGCTTAGCCTCGGTAGGGGCCCGCTATGGCTACACCTTC.

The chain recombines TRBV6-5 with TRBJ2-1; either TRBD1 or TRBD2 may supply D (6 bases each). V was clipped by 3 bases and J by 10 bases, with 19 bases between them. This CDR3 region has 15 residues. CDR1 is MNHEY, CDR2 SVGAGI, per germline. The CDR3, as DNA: TGTGCCAGCAGTTATAGCCGGGGGCGGGGCCAGGAGCAGTTCTTC. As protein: CASSYSRGRGQEQFF.

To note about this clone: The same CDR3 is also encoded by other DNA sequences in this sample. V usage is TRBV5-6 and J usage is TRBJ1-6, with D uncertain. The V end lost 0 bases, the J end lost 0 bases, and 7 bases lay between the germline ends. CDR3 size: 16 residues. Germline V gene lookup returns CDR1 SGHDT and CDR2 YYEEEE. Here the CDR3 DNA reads TGTGCCAGCAGCTTGGTGGGGAGCTCCTATAATTCACCCCTCCACTTT. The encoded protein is CASSLVGSSYNSPLHF.